This paragraph covers one TCR beta chain sequence. Its target is unknown. The sample comes from a study of blood T cells in healthy people across ages. Study-level findings and limits: Per million T cells, TCR beta diversity dropped roughly linearly as age increased. Correlation between TCR beta diversity and naive T cell percentage was strong.

For every donor, a draw yielded roughly 9.3 milliliters of peripheral blood. Isolation of PBMCs gave at least 6 million cells per sample. The second PCR ran roughly 6 to 11 cycles with a sample-barcoded 5' primer and J-beta primers. One entry per CDR3 protein results from TCRdb running MiXCR on the 5' RACE reads. The data contain around 2 million distinct CDR3 sequences, 30% to 40% of them seen just once; the ten biggest clones take up under 25%. The sequence derives from a human donor in good health. The sample consisted of blood.

CDR3 residues: CASSRTEGYQFF. The DNA of the CDR3 is TGTGCCAGCAGCCGTACGGAGGGATACCAGTTCTTC. The chain couples TRBV4-2 to TRBJ2-1; a weak D match, TRBD2 (6 bases). Trimming stripped 4 bases from V and 13 bases from J, with 14 bases between. Germline values: CDR1 LGHNA, CDR2 YNFKEQ. The length of the CDR3 is 12 residues.